A single sample is the source of the 20 T cell receptor beta chains below, sequenced in a study of cytomegalovirus exposure and HLA in healthy donors. Vbeta (60) and Jbeta (13) primers were used in the PCR. Sequenced by immunoSEQ multiplex PCR; TCRdb stores in-frame clones only, minus some. This table has about 180,000 clones, about three quarters appearing once. The specimen was PBMCs. Source of these receptors: a man aged 35-49 years in good health and CMV-seronegative.

The chain carries TRBV6-1 and TRBJ2-2; a weak D match, TRBD1 (5 bases). CDR3 length: 15 residues. Per germline, CDR1 MNHNS and CDR2 SASEGT. V lost 10 bases and J 0 bases, leaving 15 bases between the germline ends. DNA for the CDR3: TGTGCCACCTTTGTCGGCAGGGCGAACACCGGGGAGCTGTTTTTT. Amino acids: CATFVGRANTGELFF.

V is TRBV25-1 and J is TRBJ1-4; maybe TRBD1 (6 bases). Trimming left V 2 bases short and J 7 bases short, with 20 bases between. The CDR3 contains 17 residues. The germline CDR1 and CDR2 sequences are MGHDK and SYGVNS. The CDR3 loop is CASSEIGLGAASEKLFF. Here the CDR3 DNA reads TGTGCCAGCAGTGAAATCGGGCTGGGGGCGGCGAGTGAAAAACTGTTTTTT.

The chain has TRBV7-9 and TRBJ2-2, with 8 nucleotides matching TRBD2. J was trimmed by 5 bases and V by 9 bases; bases with no gene match: 11. Germline assignment: CDR1 SEHNR and CDR2 FQNEAQ (reference sequence). CDR3 length: 15 amino acids. CDR3: CASQIREGRTGELFF. DNA for the CDR3: TGTGCCAGTCAGATCCGGGAGGGCCGGACCGGGGAGCTGTTTTTT.

Comments on this clone: One junction end disagrees with the germline gene, perhaps due to a read error. This chain's CDR3 is CASSFLRESYNAQFF. The CDR3 DNA is TGTGCCAGCAGTTTTTTACGGGAGAGCTACAATGCGCAGTTCTTC. This chain links TRBV27 with TRBJ2-1; D perhaps matches TRBD2 (6 bases). The CDR3 is made up of 15 amino acids. Germline CDR1 is MNHEY and CDR2 is SMNVEV (reference sequence).

This chain links TRBV6-6 with TRBJ2-2, with a weak D call TRBD1 (6 bases). Germline V gene lookup returns CDR1 MNHNY and CDR2 SVGAGI (reference sequence). The CDR3 loop spans 13 amino acids. The CDR3: CDDRTENTGELFF. The DNA of the CDR3 is TGTGACGACCGGACAGAGAACACCGGGGAGCTGTTTTTT.

The chain carries TRBV13 and TRBJ2-7, with TRBD1 as a possible D gene (6 bases). Germline CDR1 is PRHDT and CDR2 is FYEKMQ (reference sequence). V lost 3 bases, J lost 5 bases, and 14 bases lay in between. The CDR3 spans 14 residues. The CDR3 spells CASSLFTGNNEQYF. As DNA, the CDR3 is TGTGCCAGCAGCTTGTTTACAGGGAATAACGAGCAGTACTTC.

This chain joins TRBV7-9 and TRBJ1-3, with D unresolved. The CDR3 covers 14 residues. Trimming pared 5 bases from V and 2 bases from J, leaving 10 bases between. Germline V lookup: CDR1 SEHNR, CDR2 FQNEAQ (reference sequence). The CDR3 bases are TGTGCCAGCAGCGTGGCGGGCACTGGAAACACCATATATTTT. The encoded protein is CASSVAGTGNTIYF.

V is TRBV27 and J is TRBJ1-1, with 7 bases identical to TRBD1. From germline, CDR1 is MNHEY and CDR2 SMNVEV (reference sequence). CDR3 length: 16 amino acids. V trimming: 6 bases; J trimming: 3 bases; junction bases outside the gene matches: 13. The CDR3 nucleotides read TGTGCCAGCAGCTTAGGAGGGGGCTGGATGTACACTGAAGCTTTCTTT. It codes for CASSLGGGWMYTEAFF.

The chain uses TRBV27 and TRBJ2-6, with 7 bases fitting TRBD2. In germline, CDR1 is MNHEY, CDR2 SMNVEV (reference sequence). V shed 3 bases, J shed 1 base, and the junction held 9 bases outside the gene matches. The CDR3 length is 18 residues. The CDR3 spells CASSFAWEGVSGANVLTF. CDR3 nucleotides: TGTGCCAGCAGTTTTGCTTGGGAGGGCGTTTCTGGGGCCAACGTCCTGACTTTC.

The rearrangement links TRBV6-1 to TRBJ1-2, with 8 bases lining up with TRBD1. Germline V gives CDR1 MNHNS, CDR2 SASEGT. Trimming removed 7 bases from V and 4 bases from J; junction bases left unmatched: 8. The CDR3 length is 14 residues. Here the CDR3 reads CASTMGTGGYGYTF. DNA of the CDR3: TGTGCCAGCACCATGGGGACAGGAGGCTATGGCTACACCTTC.

The CDR3 loop reads CASSEGGSSYNEQFF. The CDR3 DNA follows: TGTGCCAGCAGTGAAGGGGGCAGCTCCTACAATGAGCAGTTCTTC. The V and J genes are TRBV6-1 and TRBJ2-1, with D perhaps TRBD1 (5 bases). With 1 base removed from V and 0 bases from J, the gap between germline ends came to 7 bases. From germline, CDR1 is MNHNS and CDR2 SASEGT. This CDR3 contains 15 residues.

The J gene is TRBJ2-3, the V gene TRBV7-2; 12 nucleotides match TRBD2. Germline-derived CDR1 and CDR2 are SGHTA and FQGNSA. CDR3 size: 19 residues. The V gene end was trimmed by 5 bases and the J gene end by 6 bases; junction bases not matched to a gene: 18. CDR3 in amino acids: CASSPGELAGGGVIDTQYF. The CDR3 region has the DNA TGTGCCAGCAGCCCAGGAGAGCTAGCGGGAGGGGGGGTCATCGATACGCAGTATTTT.

This clone was seen a single time. V usage is TRBV29-1 and J usage is TRBJ1-1, with D unresolved. The CDR3 consists of 11 residues. V was trimmed by 4 bases and J by 5 bases, leaving 8 bases between them. Per the germline V gene, CDR1 is SQVTM and CDR2 is ANQGSEA. The CDR3 protein is CSVVRVTEAFF. DNA of the CDR3: TGCAGCGTTGTGAGGGTTACTGAAGCTTTCTTT.

The count of this clone is one. V usage is TRBV6-5 and J usage is TRBJ2-1, with D tentatively TRBD2 (6 bases). In germline, CDR1 is MNHEY, CDR2 SVGAGI. The CDR3 contains 14 residues. V shed 3 bases and J shed 4 bases, with 10 bases lying between them. The CDR3 sequence: CASSYAAGYNEQFF. Here the CDR3 DNA reads TGTGCCAGCAGTTATGCGGCGGGGTACAATGAGCAGTTCTTC.

This CDR3 is CASSPSLAGDTQYF. The CDR3 region has the DNA TGTGCCAGCAGCCCCTCCCTTGCGGGAGATACGCAGTATTTT. The rearrangement uses TRBV7-3 and TRBJ2-3, with a weak D call TRBD2 (5 bases). V lost 5 bases and J lost 5, with 14 bases in between. The germline V gene encodes CDR1 SGHTA and CDR2 FQGTGA. CDR3 size: 14 residues.

V gene TRBV4-3 combines with J gene TRBJ1-2, with 7 bases matching TRBD1. CDR1 is LGHNA and CDR2 is YSLEER in the germline V gene. The CDR3 spans 16 residues. V dropped 5 bases and J dropped 4; count of bases not matched to a gene: 13. The CDR3 here is CASSSSRQGWVYGYTF. The CDR3 DNA follows: TGCGCCAGCAGCTCTAGCCGACAGGGTTGGGTCTATGGCTACACCTTC.

This clone was detected only a few times. The J gene is TRBJ2-1, the V gene TRBV4-3, with TRBD2 identical over 8 bases. This CDR3 region has 17 residues. Looked up from germline, CDR1 is LGHNA and CDR2 is YSLEER. V shed 1 base and J 0 bases; nucleotides not matched to a gene: 5. CDR3 nucleotide sequence: TGCGCCAGCAGCCAAGGGTCCGGGACTAGCTCCTACAATGAGCAGTTCTTC. It yields the protein CASSQGSGTSSYNEQFF.

The CDR3 here is CAWSEQVRTEAFF. Here the CDR3 DNA reads TGTGCCTGGAGTGAACAGGTCAGGACTGAAGCTTTCTTT. The rearrangement uses TRBV30 and TRBJ1-1, with D maybe TRBD1 (5 bases). The V end lost 1 base, the J end lost 5 bases, and 11 bases lay between the germline ends. This CDR3 spans 13 amino acids. Per the germline V gene, CDR1 is GTSNPN and CDR2 is SVGIG (reference sequence).

This chain joins TRBV15 and TRBJ2-3; maybe TRBD2 (6 bases). V lost 8 bases and J 0 bases, leaving 18 bases between the germline ends. The CDR3 is 16 amino acids. Germline lookup yields CDR1 LNHNV and CDR2 YYDKDF (reference sequence). CDR3 sequence: CATGAAVAASTDTQYF. The DNA of the CDR3 is TGTGCCACCGGCGCCGCGGTAGCGGCAAGCACAGATACGCAGTATTTT.

This clone showed up just once. For the CDR3, the DNA is TGTGCCTGGACTTCAGGGCGACAGGGGGCGTACGAGCAGTACTTC. Protein: CAWTSGRQGAYEQYF. This chain connects TRBV30 to TRBJ2-7; 10 nucleotides line up with TRBD1. J was trimmed by 4 bases and V by 4 bases; bases with no gene match: 10. Germline CDR1 reads GTSNPN; CDR2 reads SVGIG (reference sequence). The CDR3 contains 15 residues. Full variable domain (rest looked up from reference TRBV30 and TRBJ2-7): SQTIHQWPATLVQPVGSPLSLECTVEGTSNPNLYWYRQAAGRGLQLLFYSVGIGQISSEVPQNLSASRPQDRQFILSSKKLLLSDSGFYLCAWTSGRQGAYEQYFGPGTRLTVT.